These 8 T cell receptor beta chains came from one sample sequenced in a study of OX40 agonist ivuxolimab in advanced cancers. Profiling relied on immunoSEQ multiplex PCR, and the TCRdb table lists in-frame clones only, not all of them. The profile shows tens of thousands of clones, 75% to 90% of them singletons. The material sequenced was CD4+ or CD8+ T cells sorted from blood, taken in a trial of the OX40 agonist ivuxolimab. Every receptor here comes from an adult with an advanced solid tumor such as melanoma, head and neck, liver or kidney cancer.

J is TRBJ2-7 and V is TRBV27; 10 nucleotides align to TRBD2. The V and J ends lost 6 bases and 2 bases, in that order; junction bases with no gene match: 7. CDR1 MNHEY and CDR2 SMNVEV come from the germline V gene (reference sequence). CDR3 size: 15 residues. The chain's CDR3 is CASRVQLAGAYEQYF. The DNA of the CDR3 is TGTGCCAGCAGGGTACAGCTAGCGGGGGCCTACGAGCAGTACTTC.

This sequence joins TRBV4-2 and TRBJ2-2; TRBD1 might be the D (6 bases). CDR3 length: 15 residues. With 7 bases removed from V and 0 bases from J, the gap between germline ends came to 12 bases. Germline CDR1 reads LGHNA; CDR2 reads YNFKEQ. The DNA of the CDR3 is TGTGCCAGCACCCCCGGGACACCGAACACCGGGGAGCTGTTTTTT. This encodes CASTPGTPNTGELFF.

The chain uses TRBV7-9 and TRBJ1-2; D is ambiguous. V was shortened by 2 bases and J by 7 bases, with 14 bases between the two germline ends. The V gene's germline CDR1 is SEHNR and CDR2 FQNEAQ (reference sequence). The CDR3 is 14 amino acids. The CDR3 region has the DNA TGTGCCAGCAGCTTATGGCCCCTCGACATTGGCTACACCTTC. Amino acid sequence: CASSLWPLDIGYTF.

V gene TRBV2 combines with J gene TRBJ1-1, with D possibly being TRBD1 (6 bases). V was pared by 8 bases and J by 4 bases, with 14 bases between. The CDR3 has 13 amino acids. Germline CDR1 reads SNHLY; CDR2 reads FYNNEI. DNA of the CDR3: TGTGCCAGCCGAAGGGAGGGGGGCACTGAAGCTTTCTTT. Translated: CASRREGGTEAFF.

The CDR3 bases are TGTGCCAGCAGTTCGCTTAGGAGCACAGATACGCAGTATTTT. Its protein is CASSSLRSTDTQYF. The chain carries TRBV27 and TRBJ2-3; the D is unclear. Germline loops: CDR1 MNHEY, CDR2 SMNVEV (reference sequence). This CDR3 spans 14 amino acids. Trimming left V 4 bases short and J 0 bases short, with 8 bases between.

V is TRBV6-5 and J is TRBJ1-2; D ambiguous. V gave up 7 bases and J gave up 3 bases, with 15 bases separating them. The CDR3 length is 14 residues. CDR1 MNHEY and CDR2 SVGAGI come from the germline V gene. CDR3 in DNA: TGTGCCAGCAACCCGACGGGTGTGGACTATGGCTACACCTTC. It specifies CASNPTGVDYGYTF.

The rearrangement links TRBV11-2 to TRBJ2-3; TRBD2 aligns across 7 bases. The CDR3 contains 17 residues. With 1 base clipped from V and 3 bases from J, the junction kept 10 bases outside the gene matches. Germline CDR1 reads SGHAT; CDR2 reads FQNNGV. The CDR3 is CASSLGPLGGSTDTQYF. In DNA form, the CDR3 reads TGTGCCAGCAGCTTAGGGCCCCTCGGGGGGAGTACAGATACGCAGTATTTT.

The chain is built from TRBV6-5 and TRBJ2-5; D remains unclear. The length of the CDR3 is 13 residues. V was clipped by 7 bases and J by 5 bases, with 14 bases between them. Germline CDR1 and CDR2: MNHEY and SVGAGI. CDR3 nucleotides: TGTGCCAGCAACCGCTCTCCTGGGGAGACCCAGTACTTC. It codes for CASNRSPGETQYF.